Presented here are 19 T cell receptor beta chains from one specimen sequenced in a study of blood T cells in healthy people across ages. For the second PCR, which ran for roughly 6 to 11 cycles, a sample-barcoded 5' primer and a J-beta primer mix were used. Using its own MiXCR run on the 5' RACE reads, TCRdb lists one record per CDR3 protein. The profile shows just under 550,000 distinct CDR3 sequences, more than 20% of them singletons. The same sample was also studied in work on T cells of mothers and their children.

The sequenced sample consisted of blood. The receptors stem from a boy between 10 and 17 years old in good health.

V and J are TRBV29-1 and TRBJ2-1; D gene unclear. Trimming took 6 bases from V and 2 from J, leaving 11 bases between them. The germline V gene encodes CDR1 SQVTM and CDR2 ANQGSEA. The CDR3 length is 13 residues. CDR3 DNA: TGCAGCGTGCTAGTGGGCGCCTACAATGAGCAGTTCTTC. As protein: CSVLVGAYNEQFF.

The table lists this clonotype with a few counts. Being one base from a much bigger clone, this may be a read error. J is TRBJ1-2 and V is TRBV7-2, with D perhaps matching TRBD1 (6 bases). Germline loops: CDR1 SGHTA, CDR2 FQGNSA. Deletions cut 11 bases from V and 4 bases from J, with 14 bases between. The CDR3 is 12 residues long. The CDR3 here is CAGTSTGYGYTF. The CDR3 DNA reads TGTGCCGGCACCTCGACAGGCTATGGCTACACCTTC.

CDR3 residues: CASSFSYRGLGEKLFF. The CDR3 region has the DNA TGTGCCAGCAGCTTTTCGTACAGGGGGCTAGGAGAAAAACTGTTTTTT. This rearrangement joins TRBV7-9 to TRBJ1-4; 9 bases match TRBD1. Germline-derived CDR1 and CDR2 are SEHNR and FQNEAQ (reference sequence). CDR3 length: 16 residues. V gave up 3 bases and J gave up 8 bases; unmatched junction bases: 10.

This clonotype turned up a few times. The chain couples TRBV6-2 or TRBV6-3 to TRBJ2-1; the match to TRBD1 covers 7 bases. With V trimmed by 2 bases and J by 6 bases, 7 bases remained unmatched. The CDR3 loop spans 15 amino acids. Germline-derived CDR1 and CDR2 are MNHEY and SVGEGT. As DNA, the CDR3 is TGTGCCAGCAGTTACAGTTGGTCAGGGGGCAATGAGCAGTTCTTC. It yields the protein CASSYSWSGGNEQFF.

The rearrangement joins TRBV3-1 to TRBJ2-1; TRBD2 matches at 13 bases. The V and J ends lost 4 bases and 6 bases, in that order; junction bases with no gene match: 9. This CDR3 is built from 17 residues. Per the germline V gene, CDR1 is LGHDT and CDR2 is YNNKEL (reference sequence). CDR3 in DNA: TGTGCCAGCAGCCGGGGACTAGCGGGAATGAACCGCAATGAGCAGTTCTTC. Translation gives CASSRGLAGMNRNEQFF.

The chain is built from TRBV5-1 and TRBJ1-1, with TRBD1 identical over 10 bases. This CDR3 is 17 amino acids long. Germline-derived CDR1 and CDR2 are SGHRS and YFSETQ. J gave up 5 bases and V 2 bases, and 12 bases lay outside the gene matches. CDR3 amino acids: CASSFGQGVIRWTEAFF. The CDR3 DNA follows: TGCGCCAGCAGCTTCGGACAGGGGGTGATTCGGTGGACTGAAGCTTTCTTT. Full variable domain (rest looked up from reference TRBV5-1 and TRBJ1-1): KAGVTQTPRYLIKTRGQQVTLSCSPISGHRSVSWYQQTPGQGLQFLFEYFSETQRNKGNFPGRFSGRQFSNSRSEMNVSTLELGDSALYLCASSFGQGVIRWTEAFFGQGTRLTVV.

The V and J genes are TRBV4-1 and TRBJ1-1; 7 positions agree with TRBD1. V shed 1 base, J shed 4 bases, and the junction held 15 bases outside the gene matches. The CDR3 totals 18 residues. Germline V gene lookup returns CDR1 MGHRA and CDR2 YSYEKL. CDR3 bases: TGCGCCAGCAGCCAAGTTCCCCTGGGACAGCGGGGTAGCACTGAAGCTTTCTTT. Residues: CASSQVPLGQRGSTEAFF.

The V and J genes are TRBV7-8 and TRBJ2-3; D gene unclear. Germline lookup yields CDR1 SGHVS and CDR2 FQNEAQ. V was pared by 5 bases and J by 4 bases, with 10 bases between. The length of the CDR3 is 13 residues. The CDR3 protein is CASSPRLSDTQYF. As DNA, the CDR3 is TGTGCCAGCAGCCCCCGACTCTCAGATACGCAGTATTTT. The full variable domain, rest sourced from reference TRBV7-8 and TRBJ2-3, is GAGVSQSPRYKVAKRGQDVALRCDPISGHVSLFWYQQALGQGPEFLTYFQNEAQLDKSGLPSDRFFAERPEGSVSTLKIQRTQQEDSAVYLCASSPRLSDTQYFGPGTRLTVL.

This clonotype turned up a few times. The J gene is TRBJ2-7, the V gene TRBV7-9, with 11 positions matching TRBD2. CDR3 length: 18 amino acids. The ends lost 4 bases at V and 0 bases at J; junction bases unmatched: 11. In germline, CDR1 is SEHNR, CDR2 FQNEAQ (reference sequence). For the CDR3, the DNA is TGTGCCAGCAGCTCCGCCCTAGCGGGGGGCTACTCCTCCTACGAGCAGTACTTC. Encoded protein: CASSSALAGGYSSYEQYF.

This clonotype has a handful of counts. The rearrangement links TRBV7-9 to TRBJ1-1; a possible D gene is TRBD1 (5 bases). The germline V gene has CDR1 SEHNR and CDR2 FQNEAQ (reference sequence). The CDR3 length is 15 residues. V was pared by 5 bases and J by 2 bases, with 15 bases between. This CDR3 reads CASSPLRGINTEAFF. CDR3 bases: TGTGCCAGCAGCCCCCTCCGGGGGATCAACACTGAAGCTTTCTTT.

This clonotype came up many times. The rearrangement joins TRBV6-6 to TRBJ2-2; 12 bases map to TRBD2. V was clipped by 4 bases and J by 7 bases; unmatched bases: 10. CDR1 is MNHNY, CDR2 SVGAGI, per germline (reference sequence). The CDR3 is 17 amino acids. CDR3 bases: TGTGCCAGCAGTTTGAAAACTAGCGGGGGGCTCATCGGGGAGCTGTTTTTT. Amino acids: CASSLKTSGGLIGELFF.

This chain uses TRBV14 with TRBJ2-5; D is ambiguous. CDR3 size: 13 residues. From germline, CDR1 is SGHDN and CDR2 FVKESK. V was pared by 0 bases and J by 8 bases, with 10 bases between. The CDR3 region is CASSQDLSGTQYF. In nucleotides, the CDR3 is TGTGCCAGCAGCCAAGATCTCTCGGGCACCCAGTACTTC.

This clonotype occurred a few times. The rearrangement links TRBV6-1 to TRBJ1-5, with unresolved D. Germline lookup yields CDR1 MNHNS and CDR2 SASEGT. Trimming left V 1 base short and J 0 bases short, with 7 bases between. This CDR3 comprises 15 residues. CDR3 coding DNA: TGTGCCAGCAGTGAAGGGGGATATAGCAATCAGCCCCAGCATTTT. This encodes CASSEGGYSNQPQHF.

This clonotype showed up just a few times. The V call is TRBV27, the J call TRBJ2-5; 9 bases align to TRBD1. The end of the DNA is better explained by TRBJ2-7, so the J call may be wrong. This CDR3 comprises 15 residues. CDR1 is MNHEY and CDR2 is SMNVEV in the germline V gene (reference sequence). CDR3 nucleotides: TGTGCCAGCAGTTTCGCCGGGACAGGGCCCTACGAGCAGTACTTC. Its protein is CASSFAGTGPYEQYF.

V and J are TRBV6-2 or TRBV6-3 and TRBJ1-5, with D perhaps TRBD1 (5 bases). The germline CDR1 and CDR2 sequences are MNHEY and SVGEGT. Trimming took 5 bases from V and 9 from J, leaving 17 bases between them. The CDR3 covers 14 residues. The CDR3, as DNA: TGTGCCAGCAGTCCTGGGACCCTTTTGGTGCCCCAGCATTTT. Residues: CASSPGTLLVPQHF.

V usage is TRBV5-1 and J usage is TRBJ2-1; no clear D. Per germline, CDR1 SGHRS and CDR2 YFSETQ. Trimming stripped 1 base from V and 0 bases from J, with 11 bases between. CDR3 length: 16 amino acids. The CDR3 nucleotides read TGCGCCAGCAGCTTGTTTGAAGGCAGCTCCTACAATGAGCAGTTCTTC. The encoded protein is CASSLFEGSSYNEQFF. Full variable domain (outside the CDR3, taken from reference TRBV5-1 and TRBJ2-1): KAGVTQTPRYLIKTRGQQVTLSCSPISGHRSVSWYQQTPGQGLQFLFEYFSETQRNKGNFPGRFSGRQFSNSRSEMNVSTLELGDSALYLCASSLFEGSSYNEQFFGPGTRLTVL.

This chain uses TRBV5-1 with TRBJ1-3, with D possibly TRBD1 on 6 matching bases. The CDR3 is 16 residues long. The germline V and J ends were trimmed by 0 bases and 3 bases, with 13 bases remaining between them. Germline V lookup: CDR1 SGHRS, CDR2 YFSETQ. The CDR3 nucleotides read TGCGCCAGCAGCTTGGGAATGACAGGTTTTGGAAACACCATATATTTT. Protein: CASSLGMTGFGNTIYF.

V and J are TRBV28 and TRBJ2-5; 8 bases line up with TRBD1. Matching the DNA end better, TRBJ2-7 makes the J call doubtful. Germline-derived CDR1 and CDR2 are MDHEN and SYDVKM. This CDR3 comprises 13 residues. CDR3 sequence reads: CASRRGQGHEQYF. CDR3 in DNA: TGTGCCAGCAGACGCGGACAGGGTCACGAGCAGTACTTC.

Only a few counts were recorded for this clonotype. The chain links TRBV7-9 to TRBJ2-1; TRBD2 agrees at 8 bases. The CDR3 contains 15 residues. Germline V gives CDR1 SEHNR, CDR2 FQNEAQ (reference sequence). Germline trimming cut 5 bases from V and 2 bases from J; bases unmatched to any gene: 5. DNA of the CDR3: TGTGCCAGCAGCGCGAGCGGGAGCCCCTACAATGAGCAGTTCTTC. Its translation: CASSASGSPYNEQFF.